This TCR beta chain was sequenced in a study of tumor-infiltrating lymphocytes in primary liver carcinoma. Study results and caveats: Researchers report that only about 7-24% of top clones turned up in all five tumor regions.

Production of TCR beta cDNA used 400 to 650 ng total RNA together with a constant-region primer. Three rounds of nested multiplex PCR with slightly modified ARM-PCR produced TCR beta libraries. In the first two PCR rounds, TRBV1-TRBV30 forward primers were paired with a C-beta reverse primer, and each round lasted approximately 10 cycles. TCRdb fed the multiplex PCR reads into MiXCR, producing one record per CDR3 protein. Of over 95,000 distinct CDR3 sequences in the sample, about three quarters are singletons; the top ten hold 7.5% to 10%. The CDR3 has 14 residues. From germline, CDR1 is MNHNS and CDR2 SASEGT. V lost 10 bases and J 4 bases, leaving 17 bases between the germline ends. As for this clonotype: Antigen: not known.

Extraction of RNA together with DNA used 20-30 mg of unsorted bulk tissue. The source material was liver tumor tissue from sampling region 5. This sample's subset: tumor region T5, tumor centre. The clonotype comes from a woman in her sixties with primary liver carcinoma and hepatitis B virus infection. The V and J genes are TRBV6-1 and TRBJ2-1, with D possibly matching TRBD2 (7 bases). CDR3 in amino acids: CATRAGDTYNEQFF. Here the CDR3 DNA reads TGTGCCACCAGGGCGGGGGACACTTACAATGAGCAGTTCTTC.